Listed below are T cell receptor beta chains from one sample, sequenced in a study of Ad26.COV2.S vaccination and SARS-CoV-2 variants. The data were produced by immunoSEQ multiplex PCR, yet TCRdb's version contains in-frame clones alone and is incomplete. The repertoire holds about 350,000 clones, just over 90% seen once, with 3% to 5% in the top ten. The material sequenced was peripheral blood, taken after recovery from COVID-19. Receptors were obtained from a human donor who had recovered from COVID-19. Both conserved end residues are part of each CDR3. The order of the fields is CDR3 protein, CDR3 DNA, clone size, J gene, D gene, V gene. A D gene is named only where the DNA matches it firmly. Clone size is stated in some rows and not others, as once, few, many or a class when expanded.

CASSKDRGNEQFF	TGTGCCAGCAGTAAGGACAGGGGCAATGAGCAGTTCTTC	-	TRBJ2-1	TRBD1	TRBV2
CASSQDLAGLWGYTF	TGTGCCAGCAGCCAAGATCTGGCAGGGCTATGGGGCTACACCTTC	-	TRBJ1-2	-	TRBV3-1/TRBV3-2
CASQGQGRNTEAFF	TGTGCCAGTCAAGGACAGGGGAGGAACACTGAAGCTTTCTTT	-	TRBJ1-1	TRBD1	TRBV19
CSVGNADSPLHF	TGCAGCGTTGGGAATGCCGATTCACCCCTCCACTTT	-	TRBJ1-6	-	TRBV29-1
CASSAVRGPYEQYF	TGTGCCAGCAGCGCAGTTAGAGGTCCCTACGAGCAGTACTTC	-	TRBJ2-7	-	TRBV13
CASSRSQETQYF	TGTGCCAGCAGTCGGAGCCAAGAGACCCAGTACTTC	-	TRBJ2-5	-	TRBV28
CASSLDRGQVNEQFF	TGTGCCAGCAGCTTAGACAGGGGGCAGGTCAATGAGCAGTTCTTC	-	TRBJ2-1	TRBD1	TRBV7-9
CASSNTGGYTEAFF	TGTGCCAGCAGTAACACAGGGGGCTATACTGAAGCTTTCTTT	-	TRBJ1-1	TRBD1	TRBV27
CADNPAGTYEQYF	TGTGCGGATAACCCGGCCGGTACCTACGAGCAGTACTTC	-	TRBJ2-7	-	TRBV7-9
CASGPASGGSTGELFF	TGTGCTAGTGGCCCGGCTAGCGGGGGGAGCACCGGGGAGCTGTTTTTT	-	TRBJ2-2	TRBD2	TRBV12-5
CASSPRPGQGTYEQYF	TGTGCCAGCAGCCCTAGACCAGGACAGGGGACCTACGAGCAGTACTTC	-	TRBJ2-7	TRBD1	TRBV7-9
CASSPRGLAPVLTQYF	TGTGCCAGCAGCCCCCGAGGACTAGCGCCGGTGCTTACGCAGTATTTT	-	TRBJ2-3	TRBD2	TRBV11-1
CASSLFRGQDTQYF	TGTGCCAGCAGCTTATTCAGGGGGCAAGATACGCAGTATTTT	-	TRBJ2-3	TRBD1	TRBV7-6
CASSQVVISGANNEQFF	TGCGCCAGCAGCCAAGTCGTGATTAGCGGGGCAAACAATGAGCAGTTCTTC	-	TRBJ2-1	TRBD2	TRBV4-3
CASSYSLGNTIYF	TGTGCCAGCAGTTACTCCCTCGGAAACACCATATATTTT	-	TRBJ1-3	-	TRBV6-5
CASSLDEGVGNYGYTF	TGTGCCAGCAGCTTGGATGAGGGGGTGGGCAACTATGGCTACACCTTC	-	TRBJ1-2	-	TRBV5-4
CASSQVRGDTDTQYF	TGTGCCAGCAGCCAAGTGAGGGGGGATACAGATACGCAGTATTTT	-	TRBJ2-3	-	TRBV3-1/TRBV3-2
CASGFWGGHGDTQYF	TGTGCCAGCGGATTCTGGGGGGGGCACGGGGATACGCAGTATTTT	-	TRBJ2-3	-	TRBV7-2
CASSPVWREIYEQYF	TGTGCCAGCAGCCCGGTCTGGAGGGAAATCTACGAGCAGTACTTC	once	TRBJ2-7	-	TRBV11-2
CASSGGDRIYGYTF	TGTGCCAGCAGCGGAGGGGACAGGATCTATGGCTACACCTTC	-	TRBJ1-2	TRBD1	TRBV6-5
CASSQRETQYF	TGTGCCAGCAGCCAGAGGGAGACCCAGTACTTC	few	TRBJ2-5	-	TRBV3-1/TRBV3-2
CASSPPSGTYEQYF	TGTGCCAGCTCACCCCCTAGCGGTACCTACGAGCAGTACTTC	-	TRBJ2-7	TRBD2	TRBV18
CASSVGSRGDEQFF	TGTGCCAGCAGCGTAGGCTCGCGGGGGGATGAGCAGTTCTTC	-	TRBJ2-1	TRBD2	TRBV9
CASSPLWGEGADTQYF	TGTGCCAGCAGTCCTCTCTGGGGGGAAGGTGCAGATACGCAGTATTTT	-	TRBJ2-3	-	TRBV28
CASRGLWGQPQHF	TGTGCCAGCAGGGGGCTTTGGGGTCAGCCCCAGCATTTT	-	TRBJ1-5	-	TRBV27
CASSLRSRPWAKNIQYF	TGTGCCAGCAGCCTAAGATCCCGGCCGTGGGCCAAAAACATTCAGTACTTC	-	TRBJ2-4	-	TRBV11-3
CASSLRQGRNYEQYF	TGTGCCAGCAGCCTACGACAGGGAAGGAACTACGAGCAGTACTTC	-	TRBJ2-7	TRBD1	TRBV14